This record looks at one T cell receptor (beta chain) sequence and its context. Under the authors' procedure: Reference gene primer amplification gave nucleated cell count estimates. The protocol was immunoSEQ multiplex PCR, while the TCRdb copy is restricted to in-frame clones and leaves out a portion. The D gene and trimming were derived from the DNA, and the V and J assignments and clone size from that table. The sample records around 260,000 clones, roughly 87% being singletons. This sample was taken from a study of blood T cell repertoires in COVID-19. Study overall: Researchers got acute and convalescent COVID-19 samples from the United States, Italy and Spain. Nucleic acid was either cDNA or gDNA, and it came from T cells, B-cell-depleted T cells, or PBMCs.

The length of the CDR3 is 18 residues. From germline, CDR1 is MNHEY and CDR2 SVGEGT. After removal of 6 bases from V and 6 bases from J, the junction contained 16 bases not matched to a gene. The clonotype originates from a human donor in a cohort sampled during active COVID-19. The sequenced sample consisted of peripheral blood. The chain uses TRBV6-2 or TRBV6-3 and TRBJ2-3; 12 positions agree with TRBD2. The DNA of the CDR3 is TGTGCCAGCAGCTTGGGGCCGGGACTAGCGGGTTACAGGGATACGCAGTATTTT. Translated, it gives CASSLGPGLAGYRDTQYF.